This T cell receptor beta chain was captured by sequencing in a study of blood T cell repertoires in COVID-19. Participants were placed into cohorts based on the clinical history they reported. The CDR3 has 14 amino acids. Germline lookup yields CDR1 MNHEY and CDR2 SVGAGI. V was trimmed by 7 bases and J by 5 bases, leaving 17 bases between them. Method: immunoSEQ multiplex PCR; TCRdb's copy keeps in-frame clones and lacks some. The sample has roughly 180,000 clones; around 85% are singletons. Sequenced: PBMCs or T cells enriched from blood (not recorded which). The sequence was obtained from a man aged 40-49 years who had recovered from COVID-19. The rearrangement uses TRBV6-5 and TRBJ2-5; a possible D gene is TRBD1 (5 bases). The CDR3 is CASIPGPLGETQYF. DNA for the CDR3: TGTGCCAGCATACCAGGGCCCTTGGGTGAGACCCAGTACTTC.